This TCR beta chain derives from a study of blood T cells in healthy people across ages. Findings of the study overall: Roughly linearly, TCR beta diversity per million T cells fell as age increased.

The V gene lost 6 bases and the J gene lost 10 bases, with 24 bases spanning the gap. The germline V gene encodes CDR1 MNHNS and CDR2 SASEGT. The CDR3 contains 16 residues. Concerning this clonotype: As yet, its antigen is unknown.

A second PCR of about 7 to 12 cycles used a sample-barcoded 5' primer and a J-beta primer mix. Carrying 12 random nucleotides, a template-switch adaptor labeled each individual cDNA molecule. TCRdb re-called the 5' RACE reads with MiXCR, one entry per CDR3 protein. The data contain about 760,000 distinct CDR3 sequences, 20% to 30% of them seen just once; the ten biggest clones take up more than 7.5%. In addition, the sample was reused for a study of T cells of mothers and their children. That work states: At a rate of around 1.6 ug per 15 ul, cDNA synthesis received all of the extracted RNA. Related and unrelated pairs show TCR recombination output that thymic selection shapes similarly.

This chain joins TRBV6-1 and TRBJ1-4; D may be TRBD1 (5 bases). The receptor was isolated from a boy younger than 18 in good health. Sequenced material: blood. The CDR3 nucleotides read TGTGCCAGCAGCCCGCTGAAGGGGCGAGTCTTCGGAAAACTGTTTTTT. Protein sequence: CASSPLKGRVFGKLFF.